These 21 T cell receptor beta chains were all obtained from the same sample, sequenced in a study of T cell repertoires in ileal Crohn's disease. Sequencing used immunoSEQ multiplex PCR; TCRdb keeps in-frame clones, though not all of them. The table includes some 28,000 clones, about 81% detected once. Sequencing input: ileal tissue. The receptors stem from an adult with Crohn's disease.

The chain uses TRBV30 and TRBJ2-1; 12 bases align to TRBD2. J gave up 7 bases and V 6 bases, and 16 bases lay outside the gene matches. CDR3 length: 17 amino acids. In germline, CDR1 is GTSNPN, CDR2 SVGIG (reference sequence). Here the CDR3 reads CACTLFSTSGGSNEQFF. DNA for the CDR3: TGTGCCTGCACCCTCTTTAGTACTAGCGGGGGGTCAAATGAGCAGTTCTTC.

The gene calls are TRBV6-6 and TRBJ1-5, with a tentative D call TRBD1 (6 bases). In germline, CDR1 is MNHNY, CDR2 SVGAGI (reference sequence). Trimming stripped 4 bases from V and 3 bases from J, with 13 bases between. The CDR3 runs to 15 residues. The CDR3 bases are TGTGCCAGCAGTTCCGCTGGACAGCCCAATCAGCCCCAGCATTTT. The encoded protein is CASSSAGQPNQPQHF.

The V call is TRBV6-1, the J call TRBJ1-6, with 8 nucleotides matching TRBD1. Unmatched junction bases numbered 8, after V lost 6 bases and J lost 7 bases. Germline V gives CDR1 MNHNS, CDR2 SASEGT. The CDR3 spans 15 residues. The CDR3 is CASRRPGQENSPLHF. The CDR3 DNA is TGTGCCAGCAGGCGACCGGGACAGGAAAATTCACCCCTCCACTTT.

The chain joins TRBV30 to TRBJ1-5, with 7 bases lining up with TRBD1. The CDR3 contains 15 residues. Per the germline V gene, CDR1 is GTSNPN and CDR2 is SVGIG (reference sequence). The V segment lost 3 bases and the J segment 6 bases; nucleotides outside the gene matches: 11. The CDR3 region has the DNA TGTGCCTGGAGCGATACAGGGGTTCTGTTTCAGCCCCAGCATTTT. This gives the protein CAWSDTGVLFQPQHF.

The V gene is TRBV6-4, the J gene TRBJ2-4, with D possibly matching TRBD2 (5 bases). This CDR3 has 16 amino acids. Germline CDR1 is MRHNA and CDR2 is SNTAGT. V lost 6 bases to trimming and J lost 1 base, with 16 bases between them. DNA of the CDR3: TGTGCCAGCAGCCACCGAGGGTTGAGGGCCAAAAACATTCAGTACTTC. This gives the protein CASSHRGLRAKNIQYF.

The chain combines TRBV18 with TRBJ1-6, with 7 bases matching TRBD1. J gave up 9 bases and V 2 bases, and 7 bases lay outside the gene matches. The CDR3 is 15 amino acids. Per the germline V gene, CDR1 is KGHSH and CDR2 is LQKENI. CDR3 nucleotide sequence: TGTGCCAGCTCACCAGAGGGGGCGTCCGGTTCACCCCTCCACTTT. It is translated as CASSPEGASGSPLHF.

The chain joins TRBV5-1 to TRBJ2-1, with TRBD2 matching 15 bases. V was pared by 4 bases and J by 0 bases, with 5 bases of the junction left unmatched. From germline, CDR1 is SGHRS and CDR2 YFSETQ. The CDR3 consists of 18 residues. CDR3 DNA sequence: TGCGCCAGCAGCGGGGGACTAGCGGGGGGTTTCTCCTACAATGAGCAGTTCTTC. Translation: CASSGGLAGGFSYNEQFF.

The V gene is TRBV10-3, the J gene TRBJ1-1; 7 nucleotides line up with TRBD1. The CDR3 sequence is 13 residues long. Germline loops: CDR1 ENHRY, CDR2 SYGVKD. After removal of 5 bases from V and 7 bases from J, the junction contained 7 bases not matched to a gene. The CDR3, as DNA: TGTGCCATCAGTCCCGGGACAGAAAGTGAAGCTTTCTTT. Translating gives CAISPGTESEAFF.

V is TRBV27 and J is TRBJ1-1, with D uncertain. Trimming took 1 base from V and 5 from J, leaving 14 bases between them. The germline CDR1 and CDR2 sequences are MNHEY and SMNVEV (reference sequence). This CDR3 has 15 residues. This chain's CDR3 is CASSLFGPRETEAFF. As DNA, the CDR3 is TGTGCCAGCAGTTTATTCGGTCCCCGAGAGACTGAAGCTTTCTTT.

This chain links TRBV29-1 with TRBJ2-7, with D possibly matching TRBD1 (6 bases). The V end was cut by 7 bases, the J end by 1 base, with 11 bases between. The germline V gene has CDR1 SQVTM and CDR2 ANQGSEA. The CDR3 spans 12 residues. The CDR3 loop is CSASDSSYEQYF. The CDR3, as DNA: TGCAGCGCTTCGGACAGTTCCTACGAGCAGTACTTC.

Here the CDR3 DNA reads TGTGCCAGCAGCTCGGGACAGTTCTATGGCTACACCTTC. Protein: CASSSGQFYGYTF. J is TRBJ1-2 and V is TRBV2; 7 bases align to TRBD1. The CDR3 covers 13 residues. J was trimmed by 4 bases and V by 6 bases; bases with no gene match: 5. The germline CDR1 and CDR2 sequences are SNHLY and FYNNEI. The whole variable domain, filled in from reference TRBV2 and TRBJ1-2, reads EPEVTQTPSHQVTQMGQEVILRCVPISNHLYFYWYRQILGQKVEFLVSFYNNEISEKSEIFDDQFSVERPDGSNFTLKIRSTKLEDSAMYFCASSSGQFYGYTFGSGTRLTVV.

The chain combines TRBV7-6 with TRBJ2-5; TRBD2 agrees at 8 bases. The CDR3 is 16 amino acids. Trimming at V came to 5 bases and at J to 2 bases, leaving 10 bases not matched to a gene. Germline V gives CDR1 SGHVS, CDR2 FNYEAQ. The CDR3: CASSPNSGVGQETQYF. In DNA form, the CDR3 reads TGTGCCAGCAGCCCGAATAGCGGGGTAGGGCAAGAGACCCAGTACTTC.

The V and J genes are TRBV7-2 and TRBJ1-1; 10 nucleotides line up with TRBD1. This CDR3 spans 15 amino acids. Germline lookup yields CDR1 SGHTA and CDR2 FQGNSA. The V gene end was trimmed by 4 bases and the J gene end by 6 bases; junction bases not matched to a gene: 8. CDR3 amino acids: CASSSRTGGNAEAFF. As DNA, the CDR3 is TGTGCCAGCAGCTCCCGGACAGGGGGTAATGCTGAAGCTTTCTTT.

V and J are TRBV5-1 and TRBJ1-2; possibly TRBD1 for D (6 bases). V shed 0 bases and J shed 4 bases, with 13 bases lying between them. CDR1 SGHRS and CDR2 YFSETQ come from the germline V gene. The CDR3 covers 15 residues. The CDR3 sequence: CASSLAGTGTYGYTF. The CDR3, as DNA: TGCGCCAGCAGCTTGGCGGGTACAGGGACCTATGGCTACACCTTC.

This clone is a singleton in its sample. This chain connects TRBV14 to TRBJ2-1; no firm D call. This CDR3 comprises 15 residues. The V gene's germline CDR1 is SGHDN and CDR2 FVKESK. The V end lost 4 bases, the J end lost 0 bases, and 10 bases lay between the germline ends. The CDR3: CASSPLGGSYNEQFF. The CDR3 DNA is TGTGCCAGCAGCCCACTCGGCGGCTCCTACAATGAGCAGTTCTTC.

The chain uses TRBV9 and TRBJ1-2; D unclear. CDR3 length equals 13 residues. Germline V CDR1 and CDR2: SGDLS, YYNGEE. Between the trimmed V and J ends, which lost 7 bases and 8 bases, there was a span of 18 bases. CDR3: CASGAPTARGYTF. The CDR3 DNA is TGTGCCAGCGGCGCCCCAACTGCCCGCGGCTACACCTTC.

This chain links TRBV4-3 with TRBJ2-3; the D gene is possibly TRBD2 (5 bases). Looked up from germline, CDR1 is LGHNA and CDR2 is YSLEER. Deletions cut 0 bases from V and 0 bases from J, with 16 bases between. This CDR3 contains 18 residues. CDR3 residues: CASSQEVVGLHSTDTQYF. CDR3 bases: TGCGCCAGCAGCCAAGAGGTCGTAGGACTTCATAGCACAGATACGCAGTATTTT.

The rearrangement joins TRBV29-1 to TRBJ1-2; tentative D call: TRBD1 (6 bases). Germline CDR1 reads SQVTM; CDR2 reads ANQGSEA. The CDR3 runs 13 residues. The ends were cut back, 7 bases at V and 4 bases at J, with 16 bases in the middle. The CDR3 reads CSAEEGGGYGYTF. The CDR3 region has the DNA TGCAGCGCCGAGGAGGGAGGGGGCTATGGCTACACCTTC.

J is TRBJ2-7 and V is TRBV4-2; 10 nucleotides agree with TRBD2. The CDR3 sequence is 18 residues long. Germline V gives CDR1 LGHNA, CDR2 YNFKEQ. Germline trimming cut 5 bases from V and 2 bases from J; bases unmatched to any gene: 15. As DNA, the CDR3 is TGTGCCAGCAGCTTAGGTGCCTCTAGCGGGGGTATCGCCTACGAGCAGTACTTC. Its protein product is CASSLGASSGGIAYEQYF.

J is TRBJ1-1 and V is TRBV19; TRBD1 agrees at 10 bases. Germline lookup yields CDR1 LNHDA and CDR2 SQIVND (reference sequence). The CDR3 is 18 amino acids. J gave up 5 bases and V 5 bases, and 17 bases lay outside the gene matches. CDR3 sequence (DNA): TGTGCCAGTAGTCCAAATCCCGGGACAGGGGTTAGGGGGACTGAAGCTTTCTTT. The encoded protein is CASSPNPGTGVRGTEAFF.

This clone showed up just once. This chain joins TRBV27 and TRBJ1-5, with D perhaps matching TRBD1 (5 bases). The CDR3 is 13 residues long. Germline CDR1 is MNHEY and CDR2 is SMNVEV (reference sequence). Between the trimmed V and J ends, which lost 3 bases and 10 bases, there was a span of 13 bases. The CDR3 here is CASSLGPRRPQHF. CDR3 DNA: TGTGCCAGCAGTTTGGGGCCGAGGAGACCCCAGCATTTT.